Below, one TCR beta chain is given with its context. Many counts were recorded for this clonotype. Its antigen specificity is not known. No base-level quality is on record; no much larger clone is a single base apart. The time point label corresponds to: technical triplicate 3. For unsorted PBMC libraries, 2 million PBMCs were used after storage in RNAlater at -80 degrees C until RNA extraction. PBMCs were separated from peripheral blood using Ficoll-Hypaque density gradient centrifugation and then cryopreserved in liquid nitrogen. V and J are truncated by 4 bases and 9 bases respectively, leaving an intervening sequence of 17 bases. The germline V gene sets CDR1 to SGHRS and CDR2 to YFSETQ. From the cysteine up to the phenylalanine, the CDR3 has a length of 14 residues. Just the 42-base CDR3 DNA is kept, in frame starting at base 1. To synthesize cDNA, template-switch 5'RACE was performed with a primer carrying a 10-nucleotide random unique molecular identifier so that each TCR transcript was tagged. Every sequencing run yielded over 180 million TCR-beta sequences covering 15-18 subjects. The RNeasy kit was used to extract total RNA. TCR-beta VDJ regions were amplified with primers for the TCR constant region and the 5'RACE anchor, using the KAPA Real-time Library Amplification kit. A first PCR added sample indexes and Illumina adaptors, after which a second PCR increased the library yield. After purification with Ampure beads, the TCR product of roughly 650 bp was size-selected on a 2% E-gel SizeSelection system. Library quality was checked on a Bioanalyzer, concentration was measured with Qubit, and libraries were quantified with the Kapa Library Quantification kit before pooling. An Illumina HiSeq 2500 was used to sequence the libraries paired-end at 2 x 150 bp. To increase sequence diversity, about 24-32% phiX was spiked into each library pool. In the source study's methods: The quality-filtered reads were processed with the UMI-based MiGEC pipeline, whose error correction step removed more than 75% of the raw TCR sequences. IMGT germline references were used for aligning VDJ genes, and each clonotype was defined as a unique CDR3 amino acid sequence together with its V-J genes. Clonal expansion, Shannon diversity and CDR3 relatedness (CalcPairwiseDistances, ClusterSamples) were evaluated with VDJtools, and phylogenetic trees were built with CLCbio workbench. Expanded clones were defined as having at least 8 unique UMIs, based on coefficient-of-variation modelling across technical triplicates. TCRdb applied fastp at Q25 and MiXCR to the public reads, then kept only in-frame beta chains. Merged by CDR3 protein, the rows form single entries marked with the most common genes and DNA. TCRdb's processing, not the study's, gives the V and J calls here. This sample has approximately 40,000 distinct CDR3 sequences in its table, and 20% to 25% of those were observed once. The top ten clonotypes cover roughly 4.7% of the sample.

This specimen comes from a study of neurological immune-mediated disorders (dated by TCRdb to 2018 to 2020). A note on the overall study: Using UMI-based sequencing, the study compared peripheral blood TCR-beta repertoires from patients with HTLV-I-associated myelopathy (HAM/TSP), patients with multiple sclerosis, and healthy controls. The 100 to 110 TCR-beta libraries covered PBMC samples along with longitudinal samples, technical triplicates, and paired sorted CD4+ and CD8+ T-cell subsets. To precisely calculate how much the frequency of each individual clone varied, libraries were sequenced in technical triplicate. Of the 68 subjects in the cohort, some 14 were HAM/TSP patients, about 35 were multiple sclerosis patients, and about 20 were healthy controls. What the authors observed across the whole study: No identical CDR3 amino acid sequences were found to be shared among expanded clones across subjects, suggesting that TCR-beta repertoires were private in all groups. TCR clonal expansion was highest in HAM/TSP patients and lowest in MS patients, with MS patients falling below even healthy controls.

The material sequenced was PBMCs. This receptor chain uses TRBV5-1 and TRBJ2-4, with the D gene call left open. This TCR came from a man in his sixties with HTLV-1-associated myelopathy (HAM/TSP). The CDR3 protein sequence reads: CASSVDIEPAIQYF. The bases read TGCGCCAGCAGCGTCGACATAGAGCCCGCCATTCAGTACTTC.